The 6 T cell receptor beta chains presented below share a single source sample, sequenced in a study of blood T cell repertoires in COVID-19. Here immunoSEQ multiplex PCR was the method, and the copy in TCRdb shows in-frame clones only, minus some. The data show approximately 360,000 clones, 80% to 90% seen once. Input material: peripheral blood. Receptors were obtained from a man aged 40-49 years with acute or convalescent COVID-19.

The rearrangement uses TRBV6-2 or TRBV6-3 and TRBJ2-5, with D unclear. CDR3 length: 12 amino acids. The V end was cut by 5 bases, the J end by 4 bases, with 8 bases between. Germline CDR1 and CDR2: MNHEY and SVGEGT. The CDR3 DNA sequence: TGTGCCAGCAGTCTTTTGCGAGAGACCCAGTACTTC. Amino acids: CASSLLRETQYF.

The rearrangement joins TRBV19 to TRBJ2-7; D remains unclear. The CDR3 has 13 residues. Germline lookup yields CDR1 LNHDA and CDR2 SQIVND (reference sequence). V gave up 1 base and J gave up 5 bases, with 9 bases separating them. DNA for the CDR3: TGTGCCAGTAGTATAGTCGGCGGAGACGAGCAGTACTTC. This translates into CASSIVGGDEQYF.

V usage is TRBV2 and J usage is TRBJ2-3; no reliable D call. The CDR3 covers 13 residues. CDR1 and CDR2 from the germline V gene are SNHLY and FYNNEI. The germline V and J ends were trimmed by 1 base and 6 bases, with 8 bases remaining between them. The CDR3 loop is CASSEGSGDTQYF. The CDR3 DNA sequence: TGTGCCAGCAGTGAAGGGTCCGGGGATACGCAGTATTTT.

A few counts support this clone. The chain recombines TRBV28 with TRBJ2-4; D is possibly TRBD1 (5 bases). The CDR3 runs to 16 residues. Trimming took off 6 bases at V and 0 bases at J, with 15 bases between the two ends. From germline, CDR1 is MDHEN and CDR2 SYDVKM. In DNA, the CDR3 is TGTGCCAGCAGCCCCCGACAGACCCTAGCCAAAAACATTCAGTACTTC. Amino acids: CASSPRQTLAKNIQYF.

The chain employs TRBV5-1 and TRBJ2-1, with 10 bases matching TRBD2. V gave up 4 bases and J gave up 2 bases; unmatched junction bases: 3. Germline values: CDR1 SGHRS, CDR2 YFSETQ. CDR3 length equals 15 residues. The CDR3 here is CASSRTSGTYNEQFF. DNA of the CDR3: TGCGCCAGCAGCAGAACTAGCGGGACCTACAATGAGCAGTTCTTC.

This clone showed up just once. The rearrangement joins TRBV19 to TRBJ1-6, with D maybe TRBD1 (6 bases). Trimming removed 5 bases from V and 5 bases from J, with 13 bases in between. The CDR3 covers 15 residues. The germline V gene encodes CDR1 LNHDA and CDR2 SQIVND (reference sequence). The CDR3 is CASSVTTGNNSPLHF. The CDR3 DNA reads TGTGCCAGTAGTGTTACCACAGGGAATAATTCACCCCTCCACTTT.